Listed here are 30 T cell receptor beta chains from one sample, sequenced in a study of blood T cell repertoires in COVID-19. TCRdb's copy holds only in-frame clones and misses some; the assay was immunoSEQ multiplex PCR. Among 200,000 to 300,000 clones listed, roughly 80% were seen once. The sequenced sample consisted of peripheral blood. These receptors were obtained from a woman aged 18-29 years with acute or convalescent COVID-19.

This clone showed up just a few times. The chain recombines TRBV27 with TRBJ1-2; 10 bases line up with TRBD1. CDR1 is MNHEY and CDR2 is SMNVEV in the germline V gene (reference sequence). V gave up 5 bases and J gave up 6 bases; unmatched junction bases: 15. The CDR3 totals 17 residues. This CDR3 reads CASSESGTGAYRDGYTF. The CDR3 DNA reads as TGTGCCAGCAGTGAATCCGGGACAGGGGCTTACCGGGATGGCTACACCTTC.

The chain couples TRBV6-5 to TRBJ2-5; TRBD2 matches at 10 bases. There are 15 residues in the CDR3. The J segment lost 5 bases and the V segment lost 2 bases, leaving 5 bases of the junction unmatched. Looked up from germline, CDR1 is MNHEY and CDR2 is SVGAGI. The CDR3 DNA reads TGTGCCAGCAGTTACCAGGGACTAGCGAGGGAGACCCAGTACTTC. Translating it yields CASSYQGLARETQYF.

The chain joins TRBV19 to TRBJ2-1, with TRBD2 identical over 9 bases. Germline values: CDR1 LNHDA, CDR2 SQIVND (reference sequence). Trimming took 1 base from V and 7 from J; bases not matched to a gene: 8. The CDR3 extends over 16 amino acids. As DNA, the CDR3 is TGTGCCAGTAGTATAGTAGCGGGAGCAGGCGAAAATGAGCAGTTCTTC. Encoded protein: CASSIVAGAGENEQFF.

The CDR3 region is CASSTSGGRMEDTQYF. The CDR3 bases are TGTGCCAGCAGCACGTCGGGCGGGAGAATGGAAGATACGCAGTATTTT. The V gene is TRBV7-3, the J gene TRBJ2-3; 7 bases agree with TRBD2. The V and J ends lost 5 bases and 5 bases, in that order; junction bases with no gene match: 13. The CDR3 length is 16 residues. Per the germline V gene, CDR1 is SGHTA and CDR2 is FQGTGA. Using reference TRBV7-3 and TRBJ2-3 for the parts outside the CDR3, the full variable domain is GAGVSQTPSNKVTEKGKYVELRCDPISGHTALYWYRQSLGQGPEFLIYFQGTGAADDSGLPNDRFFAVRPEGSVSTLKIQRTERGDSAVYLCASSTSGGRMEDTQYFGPGTRLTVL.

The rearrangement uses TRBV15 and TRBJ1-5; D ambiguous. V was trimmed by 5 bases and J by 5 bases, leaving 10 bases between them. The CDR3 length is 13 residues. Germline V lookup: CDR1 LNHNV, CDR2 YYDKDF (reference sequence). The CDR3 DNA sequence: TGTGCCACCAGCGGAACAGATGATCAGCCCCAGCATTTT. Translated, it gives CATSGTDDQPQHF.

The chain couples TRBV28 to TRBJ2-1, with 9 bases identical to TRBD1. After removal of 3 bases from V and 10 bases from J, the junction contained 10 bases not matched to a gene. The CDR3 has 15 residues. CDR1 and CDR2 (germline): MDHEN, SYDVKM. CDR3 loop: CASSFSGQGGGEQFF. The CDR3 nucleotides are TGTGCCAGCAGTTTCTCGGGACAGGGTGGCGGAGAGCAGTTCTTC.

V usage is TRBV6-5 and J usage is TRBJ2-5, with 8 positions matching TRBD2. Germline V gene sequence: CDR1 MNHEY, CDR2 SVGAGI. The CDR3 runs 13 residues. V shed 6 bases and J 8 bases; nucleotides not matched to a gene: 8. The CDR3 DNA reads TGTGCCAGCAGCCTAGCGGGCTATGGAACCCAGTACTTC. Translated, it gives CASSLAGYGTQYF.

A single count supports this clone. The chain couples TRBV15 to TRBJ2-5, with D possibly being TRBD2 (5 bases). Germline V gene data show CDR1 as LNHNV and CDR2 as YYDKDF (reference sequence). CDR3 length equals 17 residues. V lost 1 base, J lost 1 base, and 16 bases lay in between. The CDR3 sequence is CATSRGLTGILQETQYF. CDR3 nucleotides: TGTGCCACCAGCAGAGGTTTGACGGGGATCCTCCAAGAGACCCAGTACTTC. The full variable domain, rest sourced from reference TRBV15 and TRBJ2-5, is DAMVIQNPRYQVTQFGKPVTLSCSQTLNHNVMYWYQQKSSQAPKLLFHYYDKDFNNEADTPDNFQSRRPNTSFCFLDIRSPGLGDTAMYLCATSRGLTGILQETQYFGPGTRLLVL.

V gene TRBV7-2 combines with J gene TRBJ1-1; 8 nucleotides agree with TRBD1. Trimming cost V 2 bases and J 4 bases; bases outside gene matches: 6. This CDR3 is 15 amino acids long. The germline V gene encodes CDR1 SGHTA and CDR2 FQGNSA. This CDR3 reads CASSLQGAGSTEAFF. CDR3 in DNA: TGTGCCAGCAGCTTACAGGGGGCGGGAAGCACTGAAGCTTTCTTT.

The chain has TRBV19 and TRBJ1-4; tentatively, D is TRBD1 (5 bases). CDR1 and CDR2 from the germline V gene are LNHDA and SQIVND (reference sequence). The CDR3 has 14 amino acids. Trimming stripped 4 bases from V and 5 bases from J, with 11 bases between. The CDR3 DNA is TGTGCCAGTAGTAAAGCAGGGTTCAATGAAAAACTGTTTTTT. Residues: CASSKAGFNEKLFF.

The V and J genes are TRBV18 and TRBJ1-2; D remains ambiguous. CDR3 length equals 12 residues. The V end was cut by 6 bases, the J end by 11 bases, with 16 bases between. Per germline, CDR1 KGHSH and CDR2 LQKENI. DNA of the CDR3: TGTGCCAGCTCGGATCCCGGGGTAGGATACACCTTC. This encodes CASSDPGVGYTF.

This rearrangement joins TRBV29-1 to TRBJ1-4; 7 positions agree with TRBD1. The CDR3 has 12 residues. V lost 5 bases, J lost 5 bases, and 2 bases stayed unmatched. From germline, CDR1 is SQVTM and CDR2 ANQGSEA. The chain's CDR3 is CSVRRGNEKLFF. The CDR3 nucleotides read TGCAGCGTTCGCAGGGGGAATGAAAAACTGTTTTTT.

The rearrangement uses TRBV7-2 and TRBJ2-2, with D perhaps matching TRBD1 (6 bases). The CDR3 loop spans 18 amino acids. The V end lost 1 base, the J end lost 5 bases, and 20 bases lay between the germline ends. CDR1 and CDR2 from the germline V gene are SGHTA and FQGNSA. In DNA, the CDR3 is TGTGCCAGCAGCTTAGGGGGCCTGACAGGTATATCGACCGGGGAGCTGTTTTTT. This sequence encodes CASSLGGLTGISTGELFF. The full variable domain, completed using reference TRBV7-2 and TRBJ2-2, is GAGVSQSPSNKVTEKGKDVELRCDPISGHTALYWYRQSLGQGLEFLIYFQGNSAPDKSGLPSDRFSAERTGGSVSTLTIQRTQQEDSAVYLCASSLGGLTGISTGELFFGEGSRLTVL.

This clone has a single count. For the CDR3, the DNA is TGTGCCAGCAGCGTAGACGGTGACTTATTAACCCAGTACTTC. It specifies CASSVDGDLLTQYF. This chain uses TRBV9 with TRBJ2-5; D remains ambiguous. Trimming took off 0 bases at V and 8 bases at J, with 14 bases between the two ends. The germline gives CDR1 SGDLS, CDR2 YYNGEE. This CDR3 has 14 amino acids.

V is TRBV4-3 and J is TRBJ2-2; 12 nucleotides match TRBD2. The CDR3 runs to 19 residues. The ends lost 0 bases at V and 4 bases at J; junction bases unmatched: 9. The germline gives CDR1 LGHNA, CDR2 YSLEER. The CDR3 sequence is CASSQDAPTSGSGTGELFF. The CDR3 coding sequence is TGCGCCAGCAGCCAAGACGCCCCGACTAGCGGGAGTGGCACCGGGGAGCTGTTTTTT.

V usage is TRBV6-2 or TRBV6-3 and J usage is TRBJ2-5, with 10 bases identical to TRBD1. There are 16 residues in the CDR3. After removal of 2 bases from V and 2 bases from J, the junction contained 5 bases not matched to a gene. Germline V gene lookup returns CDR1 MNHEY and CDR2 SVGEGT. CDR3 nucleotides: TGTGCCAGCAGTTACCCTGGACAGGGGGGGCAAGAGACCCAGTACTTC. Translating it yields CASSYPGQGGQETQYF.

J is TRBJ2-3 and V is TRBV6-6; D is unresolved. The CDR3 consists of 12 residues. V was cut by 8 bases and J by 4 bases, with 10 bases left in between. Germline V CDR1 and CDR2: MNHNY, SVGAGI (reference sequence). The CDR3 is CASFRVADTQYF. The CDR3 DNA is TGTGCCAGCTTTAGAGTCGCAGATACGCAGTATTTT.

A few counts support this clone. This chain joins TRBV27 and TRBJ2-3, with 7 bases fitting TRBD1. The length of the CDR3 is 14 residues. The germline V gene encodes CDR1 MNHEY and CDR2 SMNVEV (reference sequence). After removal of 5 bases from V and 2 bases from J, the junction contained 4 bases not matched to a gene. CDR3 DNA sequence: TGTGCCAGCAGTCTTGGACAGGACACAGATACGCAGTATTTT. Encoded protein: CASSLGQDTDTQYF.

The chain is built from TRBV7-9 and TRBJ2-7, with 10 bases aligning to TRBD2. CDR3 length equals 13 residues. V was clipped by 6 bases and J by 5 bases; unmatched bases: 4. Germline V lookup: CDR1 SEHNR, CDR2 FQNEAQ (reference sequence). DNA of the CDR3: TGTGCCAGCAGGGCTAGCGGGAGCGACGAGCAGTACTTC. Amino acids: CASRASGSDEQYF. The full variable domain, in which reference TRBV7-9 and TRBJ2-7 provide the parts outside the CDR3, is DTGVSQNPRHKITKRGQNVTFRCDPISEHNRLYWYRQTLGQGPEFLTYFQNEAQLEKSRLLSDRFSAERPKGSFSTLEIQRTEQGDSAMYLCASRASGSDEQYFGPGTRLTVT.

This clone occurred once. This chain uses TRBV5-4 with TRBJ2-1; D is perhaps TRBD1 (6 bases). Per germline, CDR1 SGHNT and CDR2 YYREEE (reference sequence). The CDR3 extends over 16 amino acids. Trimming cost V 3 bases and J 3 bases, with 16 bases left between them. The CDR3 loop reads CASSSRTASYYNEQFF. CDR3 bases: TGTGCCAGCAGCTCCAGGACAGCCTCTTACTACAATGAGCAGTTCTTC.

V gene TRBV5-1 combines with J gene TRBJ2-5; D not certain. V lost 0 bases, J lost 1 base, and 13 bases lay in between. The CDR3 contains 16 residues. Germline CDR1 is SGHRS and CDR2 is YFSETQ. The CDR3 protein is CASSLGTANPQETQYF. The CDR3 nucleotides read TGCGCCAGCAGCTTGGGTACAGCAAACCCCCAAGAGACCCAGTACTTC. The variable domain in full, completed from reference TRBV5-1 and TRBJ2-5, reads KAGVTQTPRYLIKTRGQQVTLSCSPISGHRSVSWYQQTPGQGLQFLFEYFSETQRNKGNFPGRFSGRQFSNSRSEMNVSTLELGDSALYLCASSLGTANPQETQYFGPGTRLLVL.

The chain carries TRBV7-6 and TRBJ1-2; 7 positions agree with TRBD1. Per the germline V gene, CDR1 is SGHVS and CDR2 is FNYEAQ. This CDR3 spans 18 amino acids. V was clipped by 2 bases and J by 3 bases; unmatched bases: 15. CDR3 nucleotide sequence: TGTGCCAGCAGCTTATTTCCCCAAGGGACAGCAATAGACTATGGCTACACCTTC. Its translation is CASSLFPQGTAIDYGYTF.

The sample holds a few counts of this clone. V usage is TRBV5-1 and J usage is TRBJ2-7; 7 bases fit TRBD2. Losses at the gene ends were 0 bases for V and 2 bases for J; bases not matched to a gene: 5. CDR1 SGHRS and CDR2 YFSETQ come from the germline V gene. The CDR3 has 15 residues. The CDR3 DNA is TGCGCCAGCAGCTTGGTCGCTAGCGGCACCTACGAGCAGTACTTC. Protein sequence: CASSLVASGTYEQYF.

The chain uses TRBV14 and TRBJ2-1; TRBD2 might be the D (6 bases). Germline V gene sequence: CDR1 SGHDN, CDR2 FVKESK. The CDR3 covers 13 residues. Between the trimmed V and J ends, which lost 6 bases and 9 bases, there was a span of 15 bases. The CDR3 reads CASRPGLWGEQFF. The CDR3 DNA is TGTGCCAGCAGACCGGGACTTTGGGGTGAGCAGTTCTTC. The full variable domain, in which reference TRBV14 and TRBJ2-1 provide the parts outside the CDR3, is EAGVTQFPSHSVIEKGQTVTLRCDPISGHDNLYWYRRVMGKEIKFLLHFVKESKQDESGMPNNRFLAERTGGTYSTLKVQPAELEDSGVYFCASRPGLWGEQFFGPGTRLTVL.

The V gene is TRBV6-1, the J gene TRBJ1-2; D gene ambiguous. The CDR3 spans 11 residues. Germline values: CDR1 MNHNS, CDR2 SASEGT. V was trimmed by 3 bases and J by 8 bases, leaving 7 bases between them. The CDR3 coding sequence is TGTGCCAGCAGTGATCCTCGGGGCTACACCTTC. It specifies CASSDPRGYTF.

This chain links TRBV3-1 (or the pseudogene TRBV3-2) with TRBJ1-1; 7 positions match TRBD1. Germline V gene data show CDR1 as LGHDT and CDR2 as YNNKEL (reference sequence). The CDR3 contains 17 residues. V was pared by 1 base and J by 6 bases, with 14 bases of the junction left unmatched. The CDR3 nucleotides read TGTGCCAGCAGCCAAGGTCTCGGCCGACAGGGTGGGGCTGAAGCTTTCTTT. Translated, it gives CASSQGLGRQGGAEAFF.

J is TRBJ1-2 and V is TRBV2; D is unresolved. Germline V gene sequence: CDR1 SNHLY, CDR2 FYNNEI. Deletions cut 3 bases from V and 8 bases from J, with 16 bases between. The CDR3 extends over 14 amino acids. As DNA, the CDR3 is TGTGCCAGCAGTGACGCTCGGGTCTCTTGGGGCTACACCTTC. Protein sequence: CASSDARVSWGYTF.

This chain uses TRBV11-2 with TRBJ2-2; D not resolved. V lost 4 bases and J lost 3, with 3 bases in between. Per the germline V gene, CDR1 is SGHAT and CDR2 is FQNNGV. This CDR3 is 12 amino acids long. CDR3 protein: CASSSDTGELFF. The DNA of the CDR3 is TGTGCCAGCAGCTCGGACACCGGGGAGCTGTTTTTT.

V gene TRBV20-1 combines with J gene TRBJ2-7; 7 bases are shared with TRBD1. Germline V gene sequence: CDR1 DFQATT, CDR2 SNEGSKA (reference sequence). This CDR3 spans 10 amino acids. The ends lost 5 bases at V and 6 bases at J; junction bases unmatched: 1. CDR3 residues: CSAHRGEQYF. The CDR3 DNA sequence: TGCAGTGCTCACAGGGGCGAGCAGTACTTC.

This clone was detected a few times. This sequence joins TRBV29-1 and TRBJ1-1; maybe TRBD1 (5 bases). CDR3 length: 13 amino acids. Germline values: CDR1 SQVTM, CDR2 ANQGSEA. Between the trimmed V and J ends, which lost 4 bases and 3 bases, there was a span of 12 bases. The CDR3 DNA reads TGCAGCGTTGTGGGTCAAGGGGACACTGAAGCTTTCTTT. Translation: CSVVGQGDTEAFF.